This T cell receptor beta chain appears in the sequencing data of a study of Ad26.COV2.S vaccination and SARS-CoV-2 variants. Overall study results and limits: From the TCR breadth and depth analyses, total T cell responses may have been underestimated. Vaccinees and placebo recipients showed similar non-spike TCR breadth.

As for treatment: some 19 received Ad26.COV2.S at low or high dose, single or two shots; 5 received placebo; per-sample allocation not given. Vaccine and placebo recipients were sampled on day 63 after the first injection. Cohort 1b enrolled adults aged 18-55 years in Boston. Vaccination employed an Ad26 vector expressing the Wuhan-strain SARS-CoV-2 spike. This clone appeared a few times. What it binds is unknown. The repertoire was sequenced with immunoSEQ multiplex PCR; TCRdb's copy has only in-frame clones and lacks some. The data hold hundreds of thousands of clones, with around 90% observed a single time. The CDR3 length is 13 residues. The V end was cut by 2 bases, the J end by 7 bases, with 9 bases between. Looked up from germline, CDR1 is MGHRA and CDR2 is YSYEKL.

Material: peripheral blood, obtained in a trial of Ad26.COV2.S vaccine versus placebo. The clonotype originates from a person between 18 and 65 years old who received the Ad26.COV2.S COVID-19 vaccine or a placebo. The J gene is TRBJ2-1, the V gene TRBV4-1; D unresolved. CDR3 in amino acids: CASSQPLGNEQFF. The DNA for the CDR3 is TGCGCCAGCAGCCAACCCCTAGGAAATGAGCAGTTCTTC.